The rows below give T cell receptor beta chains drawn from one sample of a study of T cells in Graves' hyperthyroidism and ophthalmopathy. TCRdb reprocessed the multiplex PCR reads via MiXCR and lists one record per CDR3 protein. Found here are some 490,000 distinct CDR3 sequences, 22% of them singletons; the top ten hold under 55%. The sample comprised blood. All receptors come from a woman in her sixties or seventies with Graves' ophthalmopathy. The CDR3 runs from the conserved cysteine through the conserved F or W. The order of the fields is CDR3 DNA, CDR3 protein, J gene, D gene, V gene, clone size. A D gene is named only where the DNA matches it firmly. Clone size is given for some rows only: seen once, a few or many times, or a class if the clone is expanded.

TGTGCCAGCAGCCCCGGGGCCCAAGAGACCCAGTACTTC CASSPGAQETQYF TRBJ2-5 . TRBV18 many
TGTGCCAGTAGTATGTGGACAGGGTCAAATCAGCCCCAGCATTTT CASSMWTGSNQPQHF TRBJ1-5 TRBD1 TRBV19 .
TGTGCCAGCAGCCAGCCTACTAGCGGGGGCGAGACCCAGTACTTC CASSQPTSGGETQYF TRBJ2-5 TRBD2 TRBV4-2 few
TGTGCCAGCAGCCACGCGGGAGATACGCAGTATTTT CASSHAGDTQYF TRBJ2-3 . TRBV3-1 many
TGTGCCAGCCCCCCCGCAGGCGGGAGCGCAGATACGCAGTATTTT CASPPAGGSADTQYF TRBJ2-3 TRBD2 TRBV28 .
TGCGCCAGCAGCCAAGATTTACCCGGACTAGCAGGCACAGATACGCAGTATTTT CASSQDLPGLAGTDTQYF TRBJ2-3 TRBD2 TRBV4-1 few
TGTGCCAGCAGCGTAAGGGGTGGGTCCAATTCACCCCTCCACTTT CASSVRGGSNSPLHF TRBJ1-6 . TRBV7-2 .
TGTGCCAGCAGCCATGGACTAGCCTACAATGAGCAGTTCTTC CASSHGLAYNEQFF TRBJ2-1 TRBD2 TRBV7-2 many
TGTGCCAGTAGTTCCGGACAGAGCTCCTATAATTCACCCCTCCACTTT CASSSGQSSYNSPLHF TRBJ1-6 . TRBV19 .
TGCAGTGCTTCAAACTACAGGGGAAGCACAGATACGCAGTATTTT CSASNYRGSTDTQYF TRBJ2-3 TRBD1 TRBV20-1 .
TGTGCCAGTCGTATTACGATTAGACACCGTGGCCCTAGCGGGAGAATAAGGAATGAGCAGTTCTTC CASRITIRHRGPSGRIRNEQFF TRBJ2-1 TRBD2 TRBV19 .
TGTGCCAGCAGTTTACTCGGGGCGGCGAACACTGAAGCTTTCTTT CASSLLGAANTEAFF TRBJ1-1 . TRBV27 many
TGTGCCAGTAGTATAGTAGCCATGAACACTGAAGCTTTCTTT CASSIVAMNTEAFF TRBJ1-1 . TRBV19 .
TGTGCCAGCAGCCCGAGTGGACCGGGCTATGAGCCCCAGCATTTT CASSPSGPGYEPQHF TRBJ1-5 . TRBV3-1 many
TGTGCCAGCAGTGTCGCAGGGGGCGCGGGTCAGCCCCAGCATTTT CASSVAGGAGQPQHF TRBJ1-5 TRBD1 TRBV12-3/TRBV12-4 many
TGCAGTGCCCCCGTCGACCGTGAAAAACTGTTTTTT CSAPVDREKLFF TRBJ1-4 . TRBV20-1 many
TGTGCCAGCTCACGGGACTTTGGCTCTGGAAACACCATATATTTT CASSRDFGSGNTIYF TRBJ1-3 . TRBV18 .
TGTGCCAGCAGGACGAGCGGAGAGACCCAGTACTTC CASRTSGETQYF TRBJ2-5 . TRBV6-1 .
TGTGCCAGCAGAAACCGGGACGGGACCTACGAGCAGTACTTC CASRNRDGTYEQYF TRBJ2-7 . TRBV6-1 many
TGTGCCAGCAGTTTCCTAGGGCCCGGGGAGCTGTTTTTT CASSFLGPGELFF TRBJ2-2 . TRBV12-3/TRBV12-4 many
TGTGCCAGCAGCCGGACTAGCGGACAGTACAATGAGCAGTTCTTC CASSRTSGQYNEQFF TRBJ2-1 TRBD2 TRBV7-3 .
TGTGCCAGCAGCTTGAGGGCTAGCGGCCCCACAGATACGCAGTATTTT CASSLRASGPTDTQYF TRBJ2-3 TRBD2 TRBV7-9 few
TGTGCCAGTAGTGTAGAGGCAGACTACGAGCAGTACTTC CASSVEADYEQYF TRBJ2-7 . TRBV19 .
TGTGCCAGCAGTTACTCGAGCACAGGGAGTGGAAACACCATATATTTT CASSYSSTGSGNTIYF TRBJ1-3 . TRBV6-5 .
TGCAGCGTTGCTCGTCCGCAGGAGCAGTTCTTC CSVARPQEQFF TRBJ2-1 . TRBV29-1 .
TGTGCCAGCAGCCACTCGGGGACAGGAATAGAAAAACTGTTTTTT CASSHSGTGIEKLFF TRBJ1-4 TRBD1 TRBV11-2 .
TGTGCCAGCAGGTCGACAGGGGATGGAGGCTACACCTTC CASRSTGDGGYTF TRBJ1-2 TRBD1 TRBV6-1 .
TGCAGCGTTGAACAGAGACAGGGGACCCGAAGCTCCTACGAGCAGTACTTC CSVEQRQGTRSSYEQYF TRBJ2-7 TRBD1 TRBV29-1 few
TGTGCCAGCAGTTACTCGGGAGGACGCACAGATACGCAGTATTTT CASSYSGGRTDTQYF TRBJ2-3 . TRBV6-5 few
TGTGCCAGCACACAGGGATTGACAGATACGCAGTATTTT CASTQGLTDTQYF TRBJ2-3 . TRBV2 few
TGTGTCAGCAGCCCCGGCAGGGGGATTATGAACACTGAAGCTTTCTTT CVSSPGRGIMNTEAFF TRBJ1-1 TRBD1 TRBV7-2 .
TGTGCCACCAGTGACGCGCGGGCTGCAGGAGACAATGAGCAGTTCTTC CATSDARAAGDNEQFF TRBJ2-1 . TRBV24-1 .
TGTGCCAGCAGTCCGCTGGGGAGCACCGGGGAGCTGTTTTTT CASSPLGSTGELFF TRBJ2-2 . TRBV6-1 .
TGTGCCAGCAGTACCTGGCGGGACAGGGCTGATTCACCCCTCCACTTT CASSTWRDRADSPLHF TRBJ1-6 TRBD1 TRBV12-3/TRBV12-4 many
TGTGCCAGCAGTTTAGGCCCCATAGGAGGGGGCTACACCTTC CASSLGPIGGGYTF TRBJ1-2 . TRBV27 .
TGTGCCAGTCCACAGGTATACGAGCAGTACTTC CASPQVYEQYF TRBJ2-7 . TRBV19 .
TGCAGTGCTAGATGGGGGGCGAACTACGAGCAGTACTTC CSARWGANYEQYF TRBJ2-7 . TRBV20-1 .
TGTGCCAGCAGTTTAGGCCTAGCGACAGATACGCAGTATTTT CASSLGLATDTQYF TRBJ2-3 . TRBV12-3/TRBV12-4 many
TGTGCCAGCAGGAAGGACCGAGACTACGAGCAGTACTTC CASRKDRDYEQYF TRBJ2-7 . TRBV6-1 .
TGTGCCAGCAGCTCTACGGGCTGGGGTTCTAATTCACCCCTCCACTTT CASSSTGWGSNSPLHF TRBJ1-6 . TRBV7-9 once
TGTGCCAGCAGCCCTACAGGGGTTCGGGGTGAAAAACTGTTTTTT CASSPTGVRGEKLFF TRBJ1-4 TRBD1 TRBV11-2 .
TGTGCCACCGCCCGACAGGAGAATAATGAAAAACTGTTTTTT CATARQENNEKLFF TRBJ1-4 . TRBV19 .
TGTGCCAGCAGCCCTCAGGGGATCCTCCGAGAGACCCAGTACTTC CASSPQGILRETQYF TRBJ2-5 . TRBV5-5 .
TGTGCCAGTATCGAATCAAGGCGTTGGGGAGCTTTCTTT CASIESRRWGAFF TRBJ1-1 . TRBV19 .
TGTGCCAGCAGTTACGAGGGCGGCAGCACCGGGGAGCTGTTTTTT CASSYEGGSTGELFF TRBJ2-2 . TRBV6-5 .
TGTGCCAGCAGCTTAGAAGTGGTGGAGACCCAGTACTTC CASSLEVVETQYF TRBJ2-5 . TRBV11-2 many
TGTGCCAGCAGCCCCCGACAGGGGACGAGCTCCTACGAGCAGTACTTC CASSPRQGTSSYEQYF TRBJ2-7 TRBD1 TRBV9 .
TGTGCCAGTAGTATTGGGCAGACGAACACTGAAGCTTTCTTT CASSIGQTNTEAFF TRBJ1-1 . TRBV19 .
TGTGCCAGCAGCCGTACAGGGTCGAACACCGGGGAGCTGTTTTTT CASSRTGSNTGELFF TRBJ2-2 . TRBV7-3 .
TGTGCCAGCTCACCGATCTCAGATACGCAGTATTTT CASSPISDTQYF TRBJ2-3 . TRBV18 .
TGCAGTGCTAGTTCTGGGACAGGGGGCGATCAGCCCCAGCATTTT CSASSGTGGDQPQHF TRBJ1-5 TRBD1 TRBV20-1 .